This section outlines one TCR beta chain sequence together with its context. This clonotype was counted ten times or more. Its antigen target is currently unknown. Base quality data are lacking; no much larger clone is found one base away. This sample is drawn from a study of T cells in Graves' hyperthyroidism and ophthalmopathy (dated by TCRdb to between 2018 and 2021). In the study overall: Peripheral blood samples were taken at initial diagnosis, before any treatment was given. For training and testing, the 100 or so patients in the discovery cohort were randomly divided in a 7:3 ratio. Thyroid tissue and blood T-cell repertoires from more than 5 Graves' hyperthyroidism patients were also compared in the study. To identify TCR V-J signatures that set the groups apart, the researchers used a discovery cohort of about a hundred patients, made up of 40 to 45 with Graves' ophthalmopathy and 55 to 65 with stable Graves' hyperthyroidism. According to the paper, TCR Vbeta CDR3 sequencing was carried out on approximately 140 peripheral blood samples, which came from about 45 ophthalmopathy, around 75 hyperthyroidism and roughly 17 progressor patients. After sampling, hyperthyroidism patients received methimazole starting at 30 mg daily, and ophthalmopathy patients received high-dose intravenous methylprednisolone. Prospective prediction of ophthalmopathy was tested in an independent validation cohort of some 19 hyperthyroidism patients and 17 patients who later progressed to ophthalmopathy. The investigation overall reported the following: No statistical method was used to set the sample size in advance, and investigators knew the group allocation. In validation, progression to ophthalmopathy was predicted by the model with 70.59% sensitivity and around 75% specificity, a median of approximately 7.1 months before onset. A 13 V-J signature model separated ophthalmopathy from stable hyperthyroidism, with approximately 87% sensitivity and roughly 81% specificity in cross-validation and 80%/75% in testing. Most expanded thyroid clonotypes (frequency above 0.001) were also found in blood, which suggests that blood repertoires may mirror thyroid immune responses.

Cut back by 5 bases and 0 bases, the V and J ends lie 14 bases apart. From the germline V gene, CDR1 is MRHNA and CDR2 is SNTAGT. Measured from the cysteine to the phenylalanine, the CDR3 is 17 residues long. CDR3 DNA is the only sequence kept; it has 51 bases, read in frame from the first base. Ophthalmopathy patients had moderately to severely active disease, Clinical Activity Score of at least 3, NOSPECS grade of at least 4, and duration under 3 months. The study excluded patients with uncontrolled infections, other autoimmune diseases, pregnancy or lactation. Diagnoses were established on the basis of clinical symptoms, serum thyroxine and TRAb, thyroid ultrasound, and orbital computed tomography. Ficoll-Paque density gradient centrifugation was used to isolate PBMCs from about 10 ml of fresh peripheral blood. Total RNA was extracted using Trizol reagent, and RNA quality was assessed on an Agilent 2100 Bioanalyzer.

Amplification of TCR beta CDR3 regions was carried out from RNA transcripts. A first-round RT-PCR of the TCR CDR3 used the HTBI primer set with the Qiagen OneStep RT-PCR kit. Libraries were constructed in a second round of multiplex PCR, after which size selection and purification were performed. Libraries were sequenced paired-end with 100 bp reads on an Illumina HiSeq2000. In the authors' own workflow: Raw data were processed with SOAPnuke, discarding reads with adapters, uncalled bases, mean Phred below 15, or no exact constant-primer or identifier match. High-quality paired reads were merged using COPE v1.2.5, and each unique nucleotide sequence was defined as a clonotype. MiTCR v1.1 was used to align the clonotypes against IMGT TRBV, TRBD and TRBJ reference segments. The analysis included only V-J combinations with a frequency above 0.0001, which together covered roughly 99% of the repertoires. A TCS score was defined as the ratio between F50 (clonal expansion) and ExV (chaos), using BLOSUM62-based TCRdist between CDR3 peptides within each V-J. Welch's t-statistics and random forest reduced roughly 530 V-J features to 10 to 15, which were used in a naive Bayes classifier (R e1071). The public reads were quality trimmed at Q25 with fastp and then assembled into clones with MiXCR by TCRdb, keeping productive beta chains. Every CDR3 protein is listed once, alongside the most common genes and DNA of its rows. These V and J calls derive from TCRdb rather than the authors' analysis. The sample contains fewer than 250,000 distinct CDR3 sequences, around 25% of them found a single time. Of the sample, about 40% is held by the ten largest clones.

The V gene is TRBV6-4 and the J gene is TRBJ2-6; a weak D assignment points to TRBD1 (6 bases agree). The receptor's source is a woman aged 40-49 years with Graves' ophthalmopathy. The sample comprised blood. The CDR3 corresponds to CASSTRDTNSGANVLTF. The DNA is as follows: TGTGCCAGCAGTACCCGGGACACGAACTCTGGGGCCAACGTCCTGACTTTC.